The 29 T cell receptor beta chains given below trace back to one sample, sequenced in a study of blood T cell repertoires in COVID-19. Clones were sequenced by immunoSEQ multiplex PCR, and TCRdb holds only the in-frame ones, with some missing. This table holds around 9,800 clones, roughly 76% found once. Sequenced sample: peripheral blood. The receptors derive from a man between 65 and 85 years old with active COVID-19.

The chain joins TRBV27 to TRBJ1-5; TRBD1 matches 10 bases. With 4 bases clipped from V and 0 bases from J, the junction kept 15 bases outside the gene matches. CDR1 is MNHEY, CDR2 SMNVEV, per germline (reference sequence). The CDR3 sequence is 20 residues long. The CDR3 nucleotides read TGTGCCAGCAGTTCGGCAACGACAGGGGGCGGCCCGAATAGCAATCAGCCCCAGCATTTT. Protein: CASSSATTGGGPNSNQPQHF.

This clone occurred once. This rearrangement joins TRBV28 to TRBJ1-2; 8 bases map to TRBD1. V shed 5 bases, J shed 3 bases, and the junction held 5 bases outside the gene matches. Looked up from germline, CDR1 is MDHEN and CDR2 is SYDVKM. The length of the CDR3 is 14 residues. DNA for the CDR3: TGTGCCAGCAGTACGCAGGGGGCTGACTATGGCTACACCTTC. It codes for CASSTQGADYGYTF.

The rearrangement joins TRBV6-6 to TRBJ2-2; maybe TRBD2 (5 bases). The CDR3 spans 14 residues. V lost 5 bases to trimming and J lost 5 bases, with 12 bases between them. Germline V gives CDR1 MNHNY, CDR2 SVGAGI (reference sequence). The CDR3 coding sequence is TGTGCCAGCAGTCCGGACCCGGGGACCGGGGAGCTGTTTTTT. This gives the protein CASSPDPGTGELFF.

This clone was detected only a few times. The gene calls are TRBV10-3 and TRBJ2-5; 14 bases map to TRBD2. CDR3 length: 15 amino acids. The V gene's germline CDR1 is ENHRY and CDR2 SYGVKD. Trimming cost V 7 bases and J 5 bases; bases outside gene matches: 6. This CDR3 reads CAITPGTSGGETQYF. CDR3 DNA sequence: TGTGCCATCACCCCCGGGACTAGCGGGGGTGAGACCCAGTACTTC.

This chain links TRBV19 with TRBJ2-1; TRBD2 agrees at 9 bases. There are 14 residues in the CDR3. CDR1 LNHDA and CDR2 SQIVND come from the germline V gene (reference sequence). J was trimmed by 8 bases and V by 6 bases; bases with no gene match: 8. Here the CDR3 reads CASSPGLAVHEQFF. CDR3 DNA: TGTGCCAGTAGCCCGGGACTAGCTGTACATGAGCAGTTCTTC.

The chain employs TRBV6-5 and TRBJ2-1; 11 nucleotides match TRBD1. The CDR3 consists of 15 residues. Germline-derived CDR1 and CDR2 are MNHEY and SVGAGI. Trimming cost V 6 bases and J 2 bases; bases outside gene matches: 3. The CDR3 DNA is TGTGCCAGCAGATCGGACAGGGGGCCCTACAATGAGCAGTTCTTC. It codes for CASRSDRGPYNEQFF.

The V and J genes are TRBV29-1 and TRBJ1-4, with D hard to call. The CDR3 totals 13 residues. V was clipped by 3 bases and J by 3 bases, with 8 bases between them. The germline V gene has CDR1 SQVTM and CDR2 ANQGSEA. The CDR3 DNA follows: TGCAGCGTTGAGTACGGGTCTAATGAAAAACTGTTTTTT. Its protein is CSVEYGSNEKLFF.

The chain recombines TRBV19 with TRBJ1-5, with 8 positions matching TRBD1. The CDR3 extends over 16 amino acids. The V gene's germline CDR1 is LNHDA and CDR2 SQIVND (reference sequence). The V gene end was trimmed by 7 bases and the J gene end by 1 base; junction bases not matched to a gene: 9. DNA for the CDR3: TGTGCCAGTACGAAGATCGACAGGGGAAGCAATCAGCCCCAGCATTTT. Amino acids: CASTKIDRGSNQPQHF.

Relative to its sample, this clone is medium-sized (0.01 to 0.1%). This chain joins TRBV5-5 and TRBJ2-7; TRBD1 matches at 10 bases. This CDR3 is 15 amino acids long. Germline values: CDR1 SGHKS, CDR2 YYEKEE (reference sequence). The ends lost 4 bases at V and 7 bases at J; junction bases unmatched: 11. The CDR3 sequence: CASSLSRDRGPEQYF. The CDR3 DNA sequence: TGTGCCAGCAGCCTTTCCCGGGACAGGGGTCCTGAGCAGTACTTC.

The chain uses TRBV4-1 and TRBJ1-3; TRBD1 might be the D (5 bases). Trimming took 1 base from V and 4 from J, leaving 14 bases between them. The V gene's germline CDR1 is MGHRA and CDR2 YSYEKL. The CDR3 runs to 16 residues. CDR3 bases: TGCGCCAGCAGCCAAGGTCGGGGGGTGAGAGGAAACACCATATATTTT. It is translated as CASSQGRGVRGNTIYF.

A single count supports this clone. This chain connects TRBV29-1 to TRBJ1-3; D ambiguous. Germline V gives CDR1 SQVTM, CDR2 ANQGSEA. V lost 4 bases and J lost 3, with 13 bases in between. The CDR3 length is 14 residues. DNA of the CDR3: TGCAGCGTTGGCCCAGGAGGGTTTGGAAACACCATATATTTT. It encodes CSVGPGGFGNTIYF.

This clone occurred a few times. V and J are TRBV2 and TRBJ1-5; TRBD1 agrees at 8 bases. The CDR3 sequence is 15 residues long. Losses at the gene ends were 6 bases for V and 3 bases for J; bases not matched to a gene: 7. The germline gives CDR1 SNHLY, CDR2 FYNNEI. CDR3 bases: TGTGCCAGCAGCCCCAGGACAGGGATCAATCAGCCCCAGCATTTT. Protein: CASSPRTGINQPQHF.

This clone occurred a few times. The chain carries TRBV3-1 (or the pseudogene TRBV3-2) and TRBJ2-7; D call uncertain. The CDR3 is 11 residues long. The V gene's germline CDR1 is LGHDT and CDR2 YNNKEL (reference sequence). V lost 5 bases to trimming and J lost 6 bases, with 8 bases between them. For the CDR3, the DNA is TGTGCCAGCAGCTACCGAGGCGAGCAGTACTTC. Its translation: CASSYRGEQYF.

The CDR3 protein is CASSLQGDGYTF. The CDR3 DNA sequence: TGTGCCAGCAGCTTACAAGGGGATGGCTACACCTTC. The V and J genes are TRBV7-9 and TRBJ1-2; D is perhaps TRBD1 (5 bases). The CDR3 contains 12 residues. V lost 2 bases and J lost 6, with 7 bases in between. Germline CDR1 and CDR2: SEHNR and FQNEAQ (reference sequence).

The chain links TRBV30 to TRBJ1-5, with unresolved D. This CDR3 region has 15 residues. The germline V gene has CDR1 GTSNPN and CDR2 SVGIG (reference sequence). V gave up 5 bases and J gave up 5 bases, with 19 bases separating them. Here the CDR3 reads CAWGAPGILYQPQHF. The CDR3 DNA reads as TGTGCCTGGGGTGCCCCCGGGATACTCTATCAGCCCCAGCATTTT. The entire variable domain, with the rest obtained from reference TRBV30 and TRBJ1-5, is as follows: SQTIHQWPATLVQPVGSPLSLECTVEGTSNPNLYWYRQAAGRGLQLLFYSVGIGQISSEVPQNLSASRPQDRQFILSSKKLLLSDSGFYLCAWGAPGILYQPQHFGDGTRLSIL.

The CDR3, as DNA: TGCGCCAGCAGCCACTACCGGGACAGGGACCAAAACGAGCAGTACTTC. This encodes CASSHYRDRDQNEQYF. The chain recombines TRBV4-1 with TRBJ2-7; 9 nucleotides line up with TRBD1. This CDR3 spans 16 amino acids. The trim removed 3 bases at V and 5 bases at J, leaving 11 bases unmatched. Looked up from germline, CDR1 is MGHRA and CDR2 is YSYEKL.

Relative to its sample, this clone is medium-sized (0.01 to 0.1%). The chain recombines TRBV5-1 with TRBJ1-1; 8 bases fit TRBD1. V lost 7 bases, J lost 3 bases, and 29 bases stayed unmatched. CDR3 length equals 21 residues. Germline CDR1 is SGHRS and CDR2 is YFSETQ. This chain's CDR3 is CASGPRGSSWSRGPKDTEAFF. CDR3 sequence (DNA): TGCGCCAGCGGCCCCCGCGGATCTTCTTGGAGCAGGGGGCCCAAAGACACTGAAGCTTTCTTT.

Only one count was recorded for this clone. J is TRBJ2-5 and V is TRBV5-1, with 9 bases identical to TRBD1. J gave up 5 bases and V 0 bases, and 8 bases lay outside the gene matches. The germline V gene encodes CDR1 SGHRS and CDR2 YFSETQ. The CDR3 consists of 16 residues. This CDR3 is CASSLGAGTGLETQYF. DNA of the CDR3: TGCGCCAGCAGCTTGGGGGCCGGGACAGGGTTGGAGACCCAGTACTTC. Variable domain in full (rest from reference TRBV5-1 and TRBJ2-5): KAGVTQTPRYLIKTRGQQVTLSCSPISGHRSVSWYQQTPGQGLQFLFEYFSETQRNKGNFPGRFSGRQFSNSRSEMNVSTLELGDSALYLCASSLGAGTGLETQYFGPGTRLLVL.

This rearrangement joins TRBV5-1 to TRBJ1-4; D remains ambiguous. With 0 bases removed from V and 3 bases from J, the gap between germline ends came to 6 bases. CDR1 SGHRS and CDR2 YFSETQ come from the germline V gene. The CDR3 has 14 residues. CDR3 region: CASSLGSANEKLFF. The CDR3 DNA reads as TGCGCCAGCAGCTTGGGGAGCGCTAATGAAAAACTGTTTTTT.

This sequence joins TRBV7-8 and TRBJ1-4; 8 nucleotides agree with TRBD1. The CDR3 contains 14 residues. The junction had 4 bases not matched to a gene; V was cut back by 3 bases and J by 7 bases. CDR1 and CDR2 (germline): SGHVS, FQNEAQ. In DNA form, the CDR3 reads TGTGCCAGCAGCTTCCAGGACAGGGTTGAAAAACTGTTTTTT. Translated, it gives CASSFQDRVEKLFF.

The chain links TRBV5-1 to TRBJ2-7; tentative D call: TRBD1 (6 bases). The germline CDR1 and CDR2 sequences are SGHRS and YFSETQ. V was clipped by 5 bases and J by 6 bases, with 21 bases between them. The CDR3 has 15 amino acids. The CDR3 DNA reads TGCGCCAGCAGAGAAATAGGGGGATTGGGGCCCGAGCAGTACTTC. The encoded protein is CASREIGGLGPEQYF.

The J gene is TRBJ2-3, the V gene TRBV6-1, with 7 bases matching TRBD2. CDR3 length equals 14 residues. The germline V gene encodes CDR1 MNHNS and CDR2 SASEGT. Trimming took 3 bases from V and 4 from J; bases not matched to a gene: 4. CDR3 bases: TGTGCCAGCAGTGACCAACGGGGGGCAGATACGCAGTATTTT. Translated, it gives CASSDQRGADTQYF.

This chain uses TRBV5-1 with TRBJ2-3; 8 bases agree with TRBD1. The V gene's germline CDR1 is SGHRS and CDR2 YFSETQ. The CDR3 covers 16 residues. V lost 4 bases to trimming and J lost 4 bases; unmatched junction nucleotides: 11. CDR3 nucleotide sequence: TGCGCCAGCAGCACGGGCCCACAGGGGGTGTCAGATACGCAGTATTTT. It codes for CASSTGPQGVSDTQYF.

This chain joins TRBV11-3 and TRBJ2-1, with D possibly matching TRBD2 (5 bases). The CDR3 spans 15 residues. Per the germline V gene, CDR1 is SGHNT and CDR2 is YENEEA. Trimming removed 2 bases from V and 6 bases from J, with 14 bases in between. CDR3 amino acids: CASSLTFGVVNEQFF. CDR3 nucleotides: TGTGCCAGCAGCTTAACATTCGGGGTGGTCAATGAGCAGTTCTTC. Variable domain in full (rest from reference TRBV11-3 and TRBJ2-1): EAGVVQSPRYKIIEKKQPVAFWCNPISGHNTLYWYLQNLGQGPELLIRYENEEAVDDSQLPKDRFSAERLKGVDSTLKIQPAELGDSAVYLCASSLTFGVVNEQFFGPGTRLTVL.

J is TRBJ2-3 and V is TRBV5-1; D unclear. Trimming cost V 4 bases and J 5 bases, with 8 bases left between them. The CDR3 spans 12 residues. Looked up from germline, CDR1 is SGHRS and CDR2 is YFSETQ. DNA for the CDR3: TGCGCCAGCAGCCCCACGCGAGATACGCAGTATTTT. As protein: CASSPTRDTQYF.

In its sample, this clone was seen a few times. This chain joins TRBV11-2 and TRBJ2-5, with a possible D match to TRBD1 (6 bases). Looked up from germline, CDR1 is SGHAT and CDR2 is FQNNGV. The CDR3 is made up of 16 amino acids. The V gene lost 3 bases and the J gene lost 3 bases, with 17 bases spanning the gap. The CDR3 region is CASSFGQTNKEETQYF. The CDR3 nucleotides read TGTGCCAGCAGCTTTGGACAGACAAACAAAGAAGAGACCCAGTACTTC.

This chain uses TRBV7-2 with TRBJ1-5; 8 nucleotides line up with TRBD1. The CDR3 consists of 17 residues. The germline V gene has CDR1 SGHTA and CDR2 FQGNSA. V shed 3 bases, J shed 2 bases, and the junction held 9 bases outside the gene matches. This CDR3 reads CASSLPQTGVGNQPQHF. CDR3 DNA sequence: TGTGCCAGCAGCTTGCCTCAGACAGGGGTGGGCAATCAGCCCCAGCATTTT.

V gene TRBV7-2 combines with J gene TRBJ1-3; D is unresolved. Germline CDR1 is SGHTA and CDR2 is FQGNSA. CDR3 length equals 13 residues. V lost 5 bases and J lost 4, with 9 bases in between. DNA of the CDR3: TGTGCCAGCAGCCCGATACAGGGAAACACCATATATTTT. Protein product: CASSPIQGNTIYF.

The V and J genes are TRBV18 and TRBJ2-3; the D gene is possibly TRBD1 (6 bases). Trimming shortened V by 2 bases and J by 4 bases, and 10 bases separated the two germline ends. CDR1 is KGHSH, CDR2 LQKENI, per germline. This CDR3 has 14 amino acids. CDR3 DNA sequence: TGTGCCAGCTCACCAACCAGGGGCGCAGATACGCAGTATTTT. Translated, it gives CASSPTRGADTQYF.